These T cell receptor beta chains were read from a single sample in a study of blood T cell repertoires in COVID-19. This table comes from immunoSEQ multiplex PCR, and its TCRdb copy is limited to in-frame clones, with some not included. Here the sample spans over 300,000 clones, about 88% being singletons. The sample comprised PBMCs or T cells enriched from blood (not recorded which). The receptors come from a woman between 40 and 50 years old who had recovered from COVID-19. The CDR3 runs from the conserved cysteine through the conserved F or W. The order of the fields is clone size, J gene, D gene, V gene, CDR3 DNA, CDR3 protein. A D gene is named only where the DNA matches it firmly. Only part of the rows carry a size: once, few, many, or a class if the clone is expanded.

size: NA
J: TRBJ1-1
D: TRBD1
V: TRBV7-3
DNA: TGTGCCAGCAGCCAGGACAGGCGCACTGAAGCTTTCTTT
CDR3: CASSQDRRTEAFF

size: NA
J: TRBJ2-7
D: TRBD1
V: TRBV6-4
DNA: TGTGCCAGCAGTGAACAGGGAAACAGGGGCGAGCAGTACTTC
CDR3: CASSEQGNRGEQYF

size: NA
J: TRBJ2-7
D: NA
V: TRBV6-1
DNA: TGTGCCAGCAGTGAAGCTGGGGCCTTCTCCTACGAGCAGTACTTC
CDR3: CASSEAGAFSYEQYF

size: NA
J: TRBJ1-5
D: NA
V: TRBV27
DNA: TGTGCCAGCAGTTTGAGGACACCGTATAGCAATCAGCCCCAGCATTTT
CDR3: CASSLRTPYSNQPQHF

size: NA
J: TRBJ2-7
D: NA
V: TRBV30
DNA: TGTGCCTGGAGTAGGGACAAGGCCTACGAGCAGTACTTC
CDR3: CAWSRDKAYEQYF

size: NA
J: TRBJ1-1
D: NA
V: TRBV4-3
DNA: TGCGCCAGCAGCCAAGATTGGGACTGGAACACTGAAGCTTTCTTT
CDR3: CASSQDWDWNTEAFF

size: NA
J: TRBJ2-1
D: TRBD2
V: TRBV9
DNA: TGTGCCAGCAGCGTAGATAGACTAGCGGGGGACAATGAGCAGTTCTTC
CDR3: CASSVDRLAGDNEQFF

size: NA
J: TRBJ2-2
D: NA
V: TRBV12-5
DNA: TGTGCTAGTGGTTTCGAGGGCGGGGAGCTGTTTTTT
CDR3: CASGFEGGELFF

size: NA
J: TRBJ2-2
D: TRBD2
V: TRBV20-1
DNA: TGCAGTGCTAGTAGGACTAGTTTCACCGGGGAGCTGTTTTTT
CDR3: CSASRTSFTGELFF

size: NA
J: TRBJ2-1
D: TRBD2
V: TRBV7-8
DNA: TGTGCCAGCAGCCCGGGACTAGCGGAGGGTCCCAATGAGCAGTTCTTC
CDR3: CASSPGLAEGPNEQFF

size: few
J: TRBJ2-1
D: NA
V: TRBV5-6
DNA: TGTGCCAGCAGCCAGGGGATGGACAGTTCCTACAATGAGCAGTTCTTC
CDR3: CASSQGMDSSYNEQFF

size: NA
J: TRBJ2-3
D: NA
V: TRBV19
DNA: TGTGCCAGTAGTTCGACCGGGACTGGGGCAGATACGCAGTATTTT
CDR3: CASSSTGTGADTQYF

size: NA
J: TRBJ2-7
D: TRBD2
V: TRBV9
DNA: TGTGCCAGCAGCGCGCGATCTAGCGGTCCATACGAGCAGTACTTC
CDR3: CASSARSSGPYEQYF

size: NA
J: TRBJ2-7
D: TRBD2
V: TRBV19
DNA: TGTGCCAGTAGTATAGAAGCGGGAGCCTACGAGCAGTACTTC
CDR3: CASSIEAGAYEQYF

size: NA
J: TRBJ1-6
D: TRBD1
V: TRBV5-5
DNA: TGTGCCAGCAGAACTCAGACAGGGGGCTCGAATTCACCCCTCCACTTT
CDR3: CASRTQTGGSNSPLHF

size: NA
J: TRBJ2-7
D: TRBD1
V: TRBV10-3
DNA: TGTGCCATCACCATGGACAGGGCATTCAACGAGCAGTACTTC
CDR3: CAITMDRAFNEQYF

size: NA
J: TRBJ2-2
D: TRBD2
V: TRBV10-3
DNA: TGTGCCATCAGCCCAGCGGGGGACACCGGGGAGCTGTTTTTT
CDR3: CAISPAGDTGELFF

size: once
J: TRBJ2-3
D: NA
V: TRBV11-3
DNA: TGTGCCAGCTCCCCGGGGATCACAGATACGCAGTATTTT
CDR3: CASSPGITDTQYF

size: NA
J: TRBJ2-7
D: NA
V: TRBV25-1
DNA: TGTGCCAGCAGTGAATCGACTTACCGCGAGCAGTACTTC
CDR3: CASSESTYREQYF

size: NA
J: TRBJ1-2
D: NA
V: TRBV29-1
DNA: TGCAGCGTTGAACACAGGGCTAACTATGGCTACACCTTC
CDR3: CSVEHRANYGYTF

size: NA
J: TRBJ2-7
D: NA
V: TRBV6-6
DNA: TGTGCCAGCCGGCGGTTGAGTGGCGAGCAGTACTTC
CDR3: CASRRLSGEQYF

size: NA
J: TRBJ2-1
D: NA
V: TRBV19
DNA: TGTGCCAGTAGTATCTCGAGGAATGAGCAGTTCTTC
CDR3: CASSISRNEQFF

size: NA
J: TRBJ2-1
D: TRBD2
V: TRBV24-1
DNA: TGTGCCACCAGTGATGCACTAGCGGGGGCTTACAATGAGCAGTTCTTC
CDR3: CATSDALAGAYNEQFF

size: once
J: TRBJ2-1
D: NA
V: TRBV6-5
DNA: TGTGCCAGCAGTTATGGCAGGGGTGGTGGCAATGAGCAGTTCTTC
CDR3: CASSYGRGGGNEQFF

size: NA
J: TRBJ1-2
D: NA
V: TRBV5-4
DNA: TGTGCCAGCAGCTTGATCAGGGACTATGGCTACACCTTC
CDR3: CASSLIRDYGYTF

size: NA
J: TRBJ2-1
D: NA
V: TRBV5-4
DNA: TGTGCCAGCAGCTTGGTAGGGGGACTATACAATGAGCAGTTCTTC
CDR3: CASSLVGGLYNEQFF

size: NA
J: TRBJ2-7
D: TRBD1
V: TRBV6-2/TRBV6-3
DNA: TGTGCCAGCAGTCAGACAGGGTTTTACGAGCAGTACTTC
CDR3: CASSQTGFYEQYF

size: NA
J: TRBJ1-3
D: NA
V: TRBV6-5
DNA: TGTGCCAGCAGTTACAAGGCAGGATCCCTCAACACCATATATTTT
CDR3: CASSYKAGSLNTIYF

size: NA
J: TRBJ2-2
D: TRBD2
V: TRBV7-3
DNA: TGTGCCAGCAGCCCTCAGGGGACTAGCGAGACCGGGGAGCTGTTTTTT
CDR3: CASSPQGTSETGELFF

size: NA
J: TRBJ1-5
D: TRBD1
V: TRBV29-1
DNA: TGCAGCGTACTGGACAGGGATAATCAGCCCCAGCATTTT
CDR3: CSVLDRDNQPQHF

size: NA
J: TRBJ2-2
D: TRBD2
V: TRBV6-5
DNA: TGTGCCAGCAAGGGGATAGCGGGAAACACCGGGGAGCTGTTTTTT
CDR3: CASKGIAGNTGELFF

size: NA
J: TRBJ2-2
D: NA
V: TRBV10-3
DNA: TGTGCCATCAGTGTAGGAGGGGACACCGGGGAGCTGTTTTTT
CDR3: CAISVGGDTGELFF

size: NA
J: TRBJ2-5
D: TRBD2
V: TRBV5-6
DNA: TGTGCCAGCAGTCCCGAGCGGGGGGGCCTCGGAACCCAGTACTTC
CDR3: CASSPERGGLGTQYF

size: NA
J: TRBJ2-7
D: TRBD1
V: TRBV7-2
DNA: TGTGCCAGCAGCATAGGGACAGGGACGGTTAGAGAGTACTTC
CDR3: CASSIGTGTVREYF

size: NA
J: TRBJ2-1
D: TRBD2
V: TRBV11-2
DNA: TGTGCCAGCAGCTTAGTAAATAGCGGGAGCCACCCCTTTCGGCAGTTCTTC
CDR3: CASSLVNSGSHPFRQFF

size: NA
J: TRBJ1-1
D: NA
V: TRBV9
DNA: TGTGCCAGTTCGGAGGGGCCAAACACTGAAGCTTTCTTT
CDR3: CASSEGPNTEAFF

size: NA
J: TRBJ2-1
D: NA
V: TRBV19
DNA: TGTGCCAGTAGTATAGATTTGGCTGGGCCTTACAATGAGCAGTTCTTC
CDR3: CASSIDLAGPYNEQFF

size: NA
J: TRBJ1-5
D: NA
V: TRBV28
DNA: TGTGCCAGCAGAGATACAGGGCCCAATCAGCCCCAGCATTTT
CDR3: CASRDTGPNQPQHF

size: NA
J: TRBJ2-5
D: NA
V: TRBV7-8
DNA: TGTGCCAGCAGCACCGGCCCTGGGGCCCCAGAGACCCAGTACTTC
CDR3: CASSTGPGAPETQYF